What follows are 28 T cell receptor beta chains derived from one specimen sequenced in a study of shared clonotypes between healthy human individuals. Only in-frame clones appear in the TCRdb table, and some are missing; sequencing was by immunoSEQ multiplex PCR. The sample includes a few million clones, more than 90% of them seen just once. Input material: naive CD4+ T cells sorted from blood. Subset meaning: CD45RA+ positively selected. The source is a man between 18 and 29 years old in good health.

V gene TRBV5-4 combines with J gene TRBJ2-2; D perhaps matches TRBD2 (5 bases). Per the germline V gene, CDR1 is SGHNT and CDR2 is YYREEE (reference sequence). This CDR3 region has 14 residues. Trimming stripped 1 base from V and 5 bases from J, with 9 bases between. The chain's CDR3 is CASSLNGVTGELFF. CDR3 DNA sequence: TGTGCCAGCAGCTTGAACGGGGTTACCGGGGAGCTGTTTTTT. Using reference TRBV5-4 and TRBJ2-2 for the parts outside the CDR3, the full variable domain is ETGVTQSPTHLIKTRGQQVTLRCSSQSGHNTVSWYQQALGQGPQFIFQYYREEENGRGNFPPRFSGLQFPNYSSELNVNALELDDSALYLCASSLNGVTGELFFGEGSRLTVL.

This clone is a singleton in its sample. The chain is built from TRBV11-2 and TRBJ2-2; D assignment may be TRBD1 or TRBD2 (5 bases each). The CDR3 has 17 residues. Germline-derived CDR1 and CDR2 are SGHAT and FQNNGV. The ends were cut back, 0 bases at V and 2 bases at J, with 13 bases in the middle. The CDR3 nucleotides read TGTGCCAGCAGCTTAGATCTTGGGGGAGTAAACACCGGGGAGCTGTTTTTT. Its translation: CASSLDLGGVNTGELFF.

The chain links TRBV5-8 to TRBJ2-7, with D possibly TRBD1 on 7 matching bases. V gave up 0 bases and J gave up 5 bases, with 21 bases separating them. This CDR3 region has 17 residues. The V gene's germline CDR1 is SGHTS and CDR2 YDEGEE. DNA of the CDR3: TGTGCCAGCAGCTTGGAGGAGGGGGCCCGGGTTCCTAACGAGCAGTACTTC. As protein: CASSLEEGARVPNEQYF.

The chain is built from TRBV7-9 and TRBJ2-1; D call uncertain. Deletions cut 1 base from V and 3 bases from J, with 7 bases between. The CDR3 contains 14 residues. CDR1 is SEHNR and CDR2 is FQNEAQ in the germline V gene (reference sequence). The CDR3 protein is CASSLVGDYNEQFF. DNA for the CDR3: TGTGCCAGCAGCTTAGTTGGAGACTACAATGAGCAGTTCTTC.

A word on this clone: The sample holds other DNA sequences that translate to the same CDR3. The chain couples TRBV5-1 to TRBJ2-3; 8 nucleotides agree with TRBD1. The CDR3 loop spans 15 amino acids. J gave up 2 bases and V 4 bases, and 6 bases lay outside the gene matches. The germline gives CDR1 SGHRS, CDR2 YFSETQ. The CDR3 sequence is CASSQDRGHTDTQYF. The DNA for the CDR3 is TGCGCCAGCAGCCAAGACAGGGGACACACAGATACGCAGTATTTT.

The chain joins TRBV5-1 to TRBJ2-5, with 13 bases lining up with TRBD2. The CDR3 totals 16 residues. J was trimmed by 7 bases and V by 0 bases; bases with no gene match: 6. Per germline, CDR1 SGHRS and CDR2 YFSETQ. CDR3 amino acids: CASSLGTSGSLGTQYF. The CDR3 DNA reads as TGCGCCAGCAGCTTGGGGACTAGCGGGAGTTTAGGGACCCAGTACTTC.

V gene TRBV9 combines with J gene TRBJ2-1; 8 nucleotides line up with TRBD2. In germline, CDR1 is SGDLS, CDR2 YYNGEE. Unmatched junction bases numbered 10, after V lost 4 bases and J lost 7 bases. CDR3 length equals 15 residues. The CDR3 DNA follows: TGTGCCAGCAGCTCCGGGAGGAGCGGGAGTAATGAGCAGTTCTTC. It translates to CASSSGRSGSNEQFF.

The CDR3 region is CAWSVGVGGFGTF. CDR3 bases: TGTGCCTGGAGTGTGGGGGTTGGGGGTTTCGGCACCTTC. This rearrangement joins TRBV30 to TRBJ1-2, with D maybe TRBD1 (5 bases). The germline V and J ends were trimmed by 0 bases and 13 bases, with 18 bases remaining between them. The CDR3 length is 13 residues. Germline CDR1 and CDR2: GTSNPN and SVGIG (reference sequence).

This clone is a singleton in its sample. The chain couples TRBV6-1 to TRBJ2-1; no reliable D call. The germline V gene has CDR1 MNHNS and CDR2 SASEGT. The CDR3 contains 16 residues. Trimming cost V 4 bases and J 4 bases, with 17 bases left between them. The CDR3 sequence: CASSALTLVSYNEQFF. The DNA of the CDR3 is TGTGCCAGCAGTGCCCTTACCCTAGTTTCGTACAATGAGCAGTTCTTC.

Comment on this clone: The identical CDR3 is also encoded by other nucleotide sequences in the sample. The chain employs TRBV7-9 and TRBJ1-5, with D possibly matching TRBD1 (5 bases). The CDR3 spans 15 residues. Trimming left V 1 base short and J 5 bases short, with 12 bases between. The V gene's germline CDR1 is SEHNR and CDR2 FQNEAQ (reference sequence). CDR3 sequence (DNA): TGTGCCAGCAGCTTAGATCAGGGAATTTATCAGCCCCAGCATTTT. It encodes CASSLDQGIYQPQHF.

The chain uses TRBV7-3 and TRBJ2-3; D ambiguous. Germline lookup yields CDR1 SGHTA and CDR2 FQGTGA. V was shortened by 6 bases and J by 4 bases, with 11 bases between the two germline ends. The CDR3 sequence is 13 residues long. CDR3: CASSTEVADTQYF. As DNA, the CDR3 is TGTGCCAGCAGTACTGAGGTCGCAGATACGCAGTATTTT. Variable domain in full (rest from reference TRBV7-3 and TRBJ2-3): GAGVSQTPSNKVTEKGKYVELRCDPISGHTALYWYRQSLGQGPEFLIYFQGTGAADDSGLPNDRFFAVRPEGSVSTLKIQRTERGDSAVYLCASSTEVADTQYFGPGTRLTVL.

This clone occurred once. The chain uses TRBV5-1 and TRBJ2-1; 7 bases are shared with TRBD2. V dropped 1 base and J dropped 6; count of bases not matched to a gene: 10. Germline V gene sequence: CDR1 SGHRS, CDR2 YFSETQ. CDR3 length: 16 amino acids. In DNA form, the CDR3 reads TGCGCCAGCAGCTTGTGGGCCAGCGGGGCCTTCAATGAGCAGTTCTTC. Its protein product is CASSLWASGAFNEQFF.

The chain uses TRBV5-1 and TRBJ2-1; 9 bases match TRBD1. V shed 6 bases and J 3 bases; nucleotides not matched to a gene: 7. CDR1 and CDR2 from the germline V gene are SGHRS and YFSETQ. This CDR3 is 15 amino acids long. The CDR3 bases are TGCGCCAGCACCCCCGGGACAGGGCTCTACAATGAGCAGTTCTTC. Translating it yields CASTPGTGLYNEQFF.

This clone was observed once. The CDR3 sequence: CASSEGLAGGGDEQYF. CDR3 nucleotide sequence: TGTGCCAGCAGTGAAGGGCTAGCGGGAGGTGGCGACGAGCAGTACTTC. This sequence joins TRBV2 and TRBJ2-7; 11 bases match TRBD2. V lost 1 base, J lost 5 bases, and 7 bases stayed unmatched. Germline V CDR1 and CDR2: SNHLY, FYNNEI. CDR3 length: 16 residues.

Comments on this clone: Other DNA sequences in this specimen translate into the identical CDR3. The chain uses TRBV6-1 and TRBJ1-5, with unresolved D. V lost 5 bases, J lost 3 bases, and 11 bases lay in between. Per the germline V gene, CDR1 is MNHNS and CDR2 is SASEGT. CDR3 length: 14 amino acids. For the CDR3, the DNA is TGTGCCAGCAGTTTAGACAATTCCAATCAGCCCCAGCATTTT. Residues: CASSLDNSNQPQHF.

This clone has just one count. The V call is TRBV5-1, the J call TRBJ2-5; TRBD2 matches 10 bases. Germline CDR1 and CDR2: SGHRS and YFSETQ. The CDR3 covers 16 residues. V lost 4 bases, J lost 7 bases, and 13 bases stayed unmatched. CDR3 sequence reads: CASSPVASGGEGTQYF. CDR3 sequence (DNA): TGCGCCAGCAGCCCGGTGGCTAGCGGGGGAGAAGGGACCCAGTACTTC.

The genes are TRBV28 and TRBJ2-5; 9 nucleotides line up with TRBD1. The germline V gene encodes CDR1 MDHEN and CDR2 SYDVKM. Trimming took 2 bases from V and 5 from J; bases not matched to a gene: 6. This CDR3 is 15 amino acids long. DNA of the CDR3: TGTGCCAGCAGTTTAGGAACAGGGGGCTTGGAGACCCAGTACTTC. Protein sequence: CASSLGTGGLETQYF.

V and J are TRBV7-8 and TRBJ2-3, with D possibly called TRBD1 or TRBD2 (5 bases each). CDR1 SGHVS and CDR2 FQNEAQ come from the germline V gene. CDR3 length equals 16 residues. V was pared by 0 bases and J by 1 base, with 11 bases between. This CDR3 is CASSLAERGGTDTQYF. The CDR3 DNA reads TGTGCCAGCAGCTTAGCGGAGAGGGGTGGCACAGATACGCAGTATTTT.

The chain recombines TRBV6-5 with TRBJ2-3, with TRBD2 matching over 14 bases. The CDR3 consists of 16 residues. The trim removed 4 bases at V and 9 bases at J, leaving 9 bases unmatched. Germline V gene sequence: CDR1 MNHEY, CDR2 SVGAGI. The CDR3 protein is CASSSTSGREVGTQYF. DNA for the CDR3: TGTGCCAGCAGTTCGACTAGCGGGAGGGAGGTGGGGACGCAGTATTTT.

This clone was seen only once. V gene TRBV9 combines with J gene TRBJ2-5; 7 bases fit TRBD1. Germline values: CDR1 SGDLS, CDR2 YYNGEE. This CDR3 has 14 amino acids. Trimming at V came to 4 bases and at J to 4 bases, leaving 7 bases not matched to a gene. In nucleotides, the CDR3 is TGTGCCAGCAGCCGGGGTGACAGGGTAGAGACCCAGTACTTC. Residues: CASSRGDRVETQYF.

V gene TRBV9 combines with J gene TRBJ2-7; D might be TRBD1 (6 bases). Deletions cut 2 bases from V and 6 bases from J, with 12 bases between. This CDR3 contains 13 residues. Germline values: CDR1 SGDLS, CDR2 YYNGEE. The CDR3 here is CASSVRGLIEQYF. The CDR3 DNA follows: TGTGCCAGCAGCGTTAGGGGGTTAATCGAGCAGTACTTC.

This chain uses TRBV7-9 with TRBJ1-4; D perhaps matches TRBD1 (6 bases). V shed 5 bases and J shed 6 bases, with 13 bases lying between them. The CDR3 runs 14 residues. CDR1 is SEHNR and CDR2 is FQNEAQ in the germline V gene (reference sequence). This chain's CDR3 is CASSLDAGDEKLFF. In nucleotides, the CDR3 is TGTGCCAGCAGCCTAGATGCAGGGGATGAAAAACTGTTTTTT. Supplemented by reference TRBV7-9 and TRBJ1-4, the full variable domain reads DTGVSQNPRHKITKRGQNVTFRCDPISEHNRLYWYRQTLGQGPEFLTYFQNEAQLEKSRLLSDRFSAERPKGSFSTLEIQRTEQGDSAMYLCASSLDAGDEKLFFGSGTQLSVL.

This chain uses TRBV9 with TRBJ1-6; 9 bases fit TRBD1. Germline loops: CDR1 SGDLS, CDR2 YYNGEE. The CDR3 contains 14 residues. V shed 3 bases and J 9 bases; nucleotides not matched to a gene: 4. CDR3 nucleotides: TGTGCCAGCAGCGCCGGGACAGGGATTTCACCCCTCCACTTT. It encodes CASSAGTGISPLHF.

V gene TRBV2 combines with J gene TRBJ1-2; the D gene is possibly TRBD1 (6 bases). V lost 2 bases and J 8 bases, leaving 18 bases between the germline ends. The germline V gene encodes CDR1 SNHLY and CDR2 FYNNEI. The CDR3 length is 15 residues. In nucleotides, the CDR3 is TGTGCCAGCAGTGAAAGGCTTTGGGGGCGCGAAGGCTACACCTTC. Translated, it gives CASSERLWGREGYTF.

The rearrangement uses TRBV14 and TRBJ2-3; D gene unclear. Germline assignment: CDR1 SGHDN and CDR2 FVKESK. The germline V and J ends were trimmed by 2 bases and 0 bases, with 6 bases remaining between them. This CDR3 region has 14 residues. CDR3 sequence reads: CASSQMTSTDTQYF. The CDR3 DNA reads as TGTGCCAGCAGCCAAATGACAAGCACAGATACGCAGTATTTT.

V and J are TRBV6-1 and TRBJ1-4; D unresolved. The CDR3 has 13 amino acids. With 1 base removed from V and 8 bases from J, the gap between germline ends came to 8 bases. Germline assignment: CDR1 MNHNS and CDR2 SASEGT. CDR3 loop: CASSEVFPEKLFF. The CDR3 coding sequence is TGTGCCAGCAGTGAAGTATTTCCGGAAAAACTGTTTTTT.

The rearrangement links TRBV5-4 to TRBJ1-1; D is ambiguous. Germline CDR1 is SGHNT and CDR2 is YYREEE (reference sequence). V was trimmed by 4 bases and J by 0 bases, leaving 13 bases between them. The length of the CDR3 is 15 residues. The CDR3 sequence is CASSHPTGMNTEAFF. Here the CDR3 DNA reads TGTGCCAGCAGCCACCCGACGGGGATGAACACTGAAGCTTTCTTT.

This clone has a single count. This chain connects TRBV18 to TRBJ2-1, with D unclear. CDR3 size: 17 residues. Looked up from germline, CDR1 is KGHSH and CDR2 is LQKENI. V was pared by 3 bases and J by 0 bases, with 15 bases between. CDR3 loop: CASSPNNAPSSYNEQFF. The CDR3 DNA is TGTGCCAGCTCACCGAACAACGCTCCGAGCTCCTACAATGAGCAGTTCTTC.